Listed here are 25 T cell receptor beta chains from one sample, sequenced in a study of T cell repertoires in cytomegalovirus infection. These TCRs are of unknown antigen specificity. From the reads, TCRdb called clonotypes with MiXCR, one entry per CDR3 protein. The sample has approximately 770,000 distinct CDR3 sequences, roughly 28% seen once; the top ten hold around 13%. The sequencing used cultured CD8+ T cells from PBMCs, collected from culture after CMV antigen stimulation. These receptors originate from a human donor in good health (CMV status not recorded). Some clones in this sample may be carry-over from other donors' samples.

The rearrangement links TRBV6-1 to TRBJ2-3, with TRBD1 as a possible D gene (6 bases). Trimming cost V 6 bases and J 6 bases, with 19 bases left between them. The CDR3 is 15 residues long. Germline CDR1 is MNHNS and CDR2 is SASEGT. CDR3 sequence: CASSSAGAVRDTQYF. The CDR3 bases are TGTGCCAGCAGCTCCGCAGGGGCGGTCAGGGATACGCAGTATTTT.

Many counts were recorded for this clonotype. The CDR3 DNA sequence: TGTGCCAGCAGCCCCTGGACTAGTTACCATGAGCAGTTCTTC. It yields the protein CASSPWTSYHEQFF. V gene TRBV7-8 combines with J gene TRBJ2-1; 7 bases match TRBD2. The CDR3 covers 14 residues. CDR1 is SGHVS and CDR2 is FQNEAQ in the germline V gene. The ends lost 5 bases at V and 8 bases at J; junction bases unmatched: 9.

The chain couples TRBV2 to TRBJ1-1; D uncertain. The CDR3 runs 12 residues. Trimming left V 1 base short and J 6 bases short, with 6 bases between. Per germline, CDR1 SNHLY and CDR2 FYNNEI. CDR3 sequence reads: CASSEGAAEAFF. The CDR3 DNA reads TGTGCCAGCAGTGAAGGGGCGGCTGAAGCTTTCTTT. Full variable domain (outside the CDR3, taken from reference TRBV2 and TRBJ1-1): EPEVTQTPSHQVTQMGQEVILRCVPISNHLYFYWYRQILGQKVEFLVSFYNNEISEKSEIFDDQFSVERPDGSNFTLKIRSTKLEDSAMYFCASSEGAAEAFFGQGTRLTVV.

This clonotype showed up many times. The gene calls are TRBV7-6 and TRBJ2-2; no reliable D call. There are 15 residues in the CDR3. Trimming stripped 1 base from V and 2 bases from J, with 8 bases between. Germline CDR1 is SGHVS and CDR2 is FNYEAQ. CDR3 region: CASSLDSGNTGELFF. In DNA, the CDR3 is TGTGCCAGCAGCTTAGATTCAGGAAACACCGGGGAGCTGTTTTTT.

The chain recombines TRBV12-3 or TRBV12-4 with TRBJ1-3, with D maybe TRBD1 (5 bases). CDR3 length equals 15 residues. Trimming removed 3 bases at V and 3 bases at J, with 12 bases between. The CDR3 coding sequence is TGTGCCAGCAGTTTCAGGGAAAACAATGGAAACACCATATATTTT. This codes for CASSFRENNGNTIYF.

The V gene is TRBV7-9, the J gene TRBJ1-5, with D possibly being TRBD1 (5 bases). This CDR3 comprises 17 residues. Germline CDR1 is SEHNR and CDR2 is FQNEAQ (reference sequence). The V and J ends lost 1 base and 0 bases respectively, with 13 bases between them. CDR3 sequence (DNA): TGTGCCAGCAGCTTAGTGGAGACAGACCTTAGCAATCAGCCCCAGCATTTT. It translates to CASSLVETDLSNQPQHF. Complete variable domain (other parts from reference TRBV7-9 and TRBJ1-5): DTGVSQNPRHKITKRGQNVTFRCDPISEHNRLYWYRQTLGQGPEFLTYFQNEAQLEKSRLLSDRFSAERPKGSFSTLEIQRTEQGDSAMYLCASSLVETDLSNQPQHFGDGTRLSIL.

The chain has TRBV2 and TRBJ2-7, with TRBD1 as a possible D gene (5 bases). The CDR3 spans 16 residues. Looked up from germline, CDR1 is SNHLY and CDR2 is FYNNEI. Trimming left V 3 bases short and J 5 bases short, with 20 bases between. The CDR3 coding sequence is TGTGCCAGCAGTGATGGGGCAACGAGGACCTCAGACGAGCAGTACTTC. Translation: CASSDGATRTSDEQYF.

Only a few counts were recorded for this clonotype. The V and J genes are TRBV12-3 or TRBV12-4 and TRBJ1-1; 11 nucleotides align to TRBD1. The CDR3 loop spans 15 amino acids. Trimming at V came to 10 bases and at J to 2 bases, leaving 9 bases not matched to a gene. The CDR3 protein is CATNGQGASNTEAFF. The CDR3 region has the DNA TGTGCCACCAACGGACAGGGGGCGTCTAACACTGAAGCTTTCTTT.

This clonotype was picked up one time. This chain's CDR3 is CASSSGGPWNEQFF. The CDR3 DNA is TGTGCCAGTAGTTCGGGGGGGCCCTGGAATGAGCAGTTCTTC. V and J are TRBV19 and TRBJ2-1; 8 positions agree with TRBD2. From germline, CDR1 is LNHDA and CDR2 SQIVND (reference sequence). This CDR3 is built from 14 residues. V lost 5 bases to trimming and J lost 7 bases; unmatched junction nucleotides: 7. Full variable domain (outside the CDR3, taken from reference TRBV19 and TRBJ2-1): DGGITQSPKYLFRKEGQNVTLSCEQNLNHDAMYWYRQDPGQGLRLIYYSQIVNDFQKGDIAEGYSVSREKKESFPLTVTSAQKNPTAFYLCASSSGGPWNEQFFGPGTRLTVL.

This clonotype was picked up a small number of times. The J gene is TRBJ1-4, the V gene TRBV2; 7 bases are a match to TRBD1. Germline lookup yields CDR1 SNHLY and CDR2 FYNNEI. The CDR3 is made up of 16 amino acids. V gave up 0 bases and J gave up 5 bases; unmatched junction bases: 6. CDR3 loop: CASSEAEGGANEKLFF. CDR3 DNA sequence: TGTGCCAGCAGTGAAGCGGAAGGGGGCGCGAATGAAAAACTGTTTTTT.

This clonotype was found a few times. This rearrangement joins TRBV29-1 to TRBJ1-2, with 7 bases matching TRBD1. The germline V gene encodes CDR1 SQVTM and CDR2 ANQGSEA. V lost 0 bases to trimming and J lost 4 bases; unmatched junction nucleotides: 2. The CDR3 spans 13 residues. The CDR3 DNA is TGCAGCGTTGAAGACGGGACAGTCTATGGCTACACCTTC. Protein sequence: CSVEDGTVYGYTF. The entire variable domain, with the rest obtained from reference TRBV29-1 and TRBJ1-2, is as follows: SAVISQKPSRDICQRGTSLTIQCQVDSQVTMMFWYRQQPGQSLTLIATANQGSEATYESGFVIDKFPISRPNLTFSTLTVSNMSPEDSSIYLCSVEDGTVYGYTFGSGTRLTVV.

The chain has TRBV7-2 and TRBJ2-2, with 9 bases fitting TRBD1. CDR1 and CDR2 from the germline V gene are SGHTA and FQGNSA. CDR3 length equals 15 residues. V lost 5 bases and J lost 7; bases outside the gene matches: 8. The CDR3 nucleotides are TGTGCCAGCAGCCCGACAGGGGGAAGAATCGGGGAGCTGTTTTTT. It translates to CASSPTGGRIGELFF.

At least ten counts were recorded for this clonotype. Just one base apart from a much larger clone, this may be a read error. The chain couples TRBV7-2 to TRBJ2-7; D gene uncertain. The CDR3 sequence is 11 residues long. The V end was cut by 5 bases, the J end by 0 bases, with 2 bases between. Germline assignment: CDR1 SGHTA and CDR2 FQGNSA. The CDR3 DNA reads TGTGCCAGCAGCATCTCCTACGAGCAGTACTTC. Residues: CASSISYEQYF.

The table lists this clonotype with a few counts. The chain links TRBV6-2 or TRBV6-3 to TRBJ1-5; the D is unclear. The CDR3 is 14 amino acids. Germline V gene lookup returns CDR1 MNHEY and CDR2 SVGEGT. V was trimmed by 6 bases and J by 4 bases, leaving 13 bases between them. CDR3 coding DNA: TGTGCCAGCAGCCAAGGGTCTTGGAATCAGCCCCAGCATTTT. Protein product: CASSQGSWNQPQHF.

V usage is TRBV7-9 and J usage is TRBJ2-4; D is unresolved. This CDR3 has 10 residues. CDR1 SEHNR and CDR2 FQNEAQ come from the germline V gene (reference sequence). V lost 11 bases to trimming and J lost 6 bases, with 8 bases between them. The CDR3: CAAGVNIQYF. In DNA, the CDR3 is TGTGCCGCAGGTGTAAACATTCAGTACTTC.

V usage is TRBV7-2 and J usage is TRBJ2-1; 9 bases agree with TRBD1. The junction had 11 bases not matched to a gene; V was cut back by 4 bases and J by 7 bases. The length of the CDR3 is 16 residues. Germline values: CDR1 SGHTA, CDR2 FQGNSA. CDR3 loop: CASSSPPGTGINEQFF. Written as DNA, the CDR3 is TGTGCCAGCAGCTCCCCCCCGGGGACAGGGATAAATGAGCAGTTCTTC.

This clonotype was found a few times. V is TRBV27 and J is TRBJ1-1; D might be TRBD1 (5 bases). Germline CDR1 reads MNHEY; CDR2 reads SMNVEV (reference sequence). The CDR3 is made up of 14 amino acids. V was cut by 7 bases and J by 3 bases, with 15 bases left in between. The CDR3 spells CASIPLTGDTEAFF. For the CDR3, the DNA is TGTGCCAGCATCCCCTTGACGGGGGACACTGAAGCTTTCTTT.

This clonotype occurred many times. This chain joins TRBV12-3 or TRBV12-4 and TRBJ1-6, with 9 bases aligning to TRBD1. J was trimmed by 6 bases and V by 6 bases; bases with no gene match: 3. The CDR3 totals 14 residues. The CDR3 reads CASSGTGRNSPLHF. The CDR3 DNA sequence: TGTGCCAGCAGCGGGACAGGGCGTAATTCACCCCTCCACTTT.

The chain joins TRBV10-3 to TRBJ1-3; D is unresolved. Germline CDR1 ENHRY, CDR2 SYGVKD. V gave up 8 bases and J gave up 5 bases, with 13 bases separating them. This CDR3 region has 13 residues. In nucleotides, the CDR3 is TGTGCCATCCTCACGGATAGGAGAAACACCATATATTTT. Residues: CAILTDRRNTIYF.

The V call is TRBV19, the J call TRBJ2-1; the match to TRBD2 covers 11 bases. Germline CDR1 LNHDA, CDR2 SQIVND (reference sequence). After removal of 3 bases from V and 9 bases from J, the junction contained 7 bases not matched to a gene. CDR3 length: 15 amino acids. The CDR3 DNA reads TGTGCCAGTAGTATTCATTCTAGCGGGGGGAGTGAGCAGTTCTTC. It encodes CASSIHSSGGSEQFF.

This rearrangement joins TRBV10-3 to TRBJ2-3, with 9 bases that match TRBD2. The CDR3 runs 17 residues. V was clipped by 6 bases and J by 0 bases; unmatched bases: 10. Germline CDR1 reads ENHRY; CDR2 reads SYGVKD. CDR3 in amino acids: CAIRVAGVPFSTDTQYF. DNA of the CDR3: TGTGCCATCAGAGTAGCGGGGGTCCCCTTTAGCACAGATACGCAGTATTTT.

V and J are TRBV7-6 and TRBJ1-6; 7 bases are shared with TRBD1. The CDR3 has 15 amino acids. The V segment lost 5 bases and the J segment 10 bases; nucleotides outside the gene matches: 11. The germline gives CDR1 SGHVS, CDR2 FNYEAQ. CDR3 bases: TGTGCCAGCAGCCTAAGGAGGGGGCGAGAGTCACCCCTCCACTTT. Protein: CASSLRRGRESPLHF.

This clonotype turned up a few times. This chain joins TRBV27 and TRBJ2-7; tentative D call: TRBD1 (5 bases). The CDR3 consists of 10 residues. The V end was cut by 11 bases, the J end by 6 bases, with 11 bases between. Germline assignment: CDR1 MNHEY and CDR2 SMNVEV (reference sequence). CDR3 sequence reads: CAAGIGEQYV. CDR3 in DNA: TGTGCCGCAGGGATTGGCGAGCAGTACGTC.

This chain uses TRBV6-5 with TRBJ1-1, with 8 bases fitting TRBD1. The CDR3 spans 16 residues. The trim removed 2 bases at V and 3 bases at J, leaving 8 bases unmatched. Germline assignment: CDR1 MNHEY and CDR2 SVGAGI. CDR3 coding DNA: TGTGCCAGCAGTTACGGGACAGGAATCGCTTACACTGAAGCTTTCTTT. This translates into CASSYGTGIAYTEAFF.

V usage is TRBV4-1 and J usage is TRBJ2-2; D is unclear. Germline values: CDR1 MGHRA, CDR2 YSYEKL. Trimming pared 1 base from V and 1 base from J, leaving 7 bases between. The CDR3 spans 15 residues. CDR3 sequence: CASSQAPRNTGELFF. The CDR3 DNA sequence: TGCGCCAGCAGCCAAGCCCCCAGGAACACCGGGGAGCTGTTTTTT.